A selection of T cell receptor beta chains follows, all from one sample in a study of T cells in pancreatic ductal adenocarcinoma. TCRdb's table, derived via immunoSEQ multiplex PCR, lists solely in-frame clones and lacks some. The sample gives approximately 16,000 clones, around 91% of which show up once; 16% is in the top ten. The sample taken for sequencing was PBMCs. These receptors all stem from a human donor with pancreatic ductal adenocarcinoma. Both conserved end residues are part of each CDR3. D genes are given only for firm matches. Size is omitted from some rows. Given values are once, few, many or a class for expanded clones.

D	V	size	J	CDR3	DNA
-	TRBV9	-	TRBJ2-7	CASSVVPKGGLSYEQYF	TGTGCCAGCAGCGTAGTCCCTAAAGGGGGGCTATCCTACGAGCAGTACTTC
-	TRBV29-1	-	TRBJ1-4	CSVEDLRDAGVVGEKLFF	TGCAGCGTTGAAGATCTCCGGGACGCCGGAGTGGTAGGCGAAAAACTGTTTTTT
TRBD2	TRBV9	-	TRBJ2-1	CASSVSGLYNEQFF	TGTGCCAGCAGCGTTAGCGGGCTGTACAATGAGCAGTTCTTC
-	TRBV7-2	once	TRBJ1-1	CASSLARWGRPEAFF	TGTGCCAGCAGCTTAGCGCGGTGGGGACGGCCTGAAGCTTTCTTT
-	TRBV5-1	-	TRBJ2-1	CASSLGVRGGDSSYNEQFF	TGCGCCAGCAGCTTGGGGGTCCGAGGGGGTGATAGCTCCTACAATGAGCAGTTCTTC
-	TRBV9	-	TRBJ2-2	CASSVVGTGELFF	TGTGCCAGCAGCGTAGTGGGAACCGGGGAGCTGTTTTTT
-	TRBV5-8	-	TRBJ2-5	CASSLAPGRKETQYF	TGTGCCAGCAGCTTGGCCCCCGGACGGAAGGAGACCCAGTACTTC
TRBD2	TRBV18	-	TRBJ2-3	CASSPQRTSGPSTDTQYF	TGTGCCAGCTCACCGCAAAGGACTAGCGGGCCCAGCACAGATACGCAGTATTTT
TRBD1	TRBV7-2	-	TRBJ1-2	CASSLLGRGQGPFSGYTF	TGTGCCAGCAGCTTACTGGGAAGGGGGCAGGGGCCTTTCTCTGGCTACACCTTC
-	TRBV27	-	TRBJ2-7	CASSYESASGVSSYEQYF	TGTGCCAGCAGTTATGAATCCGCCTCAGGGGTCAGCTCCTACGAGCAGTACTTC
-	TRBV28	-	TRBJ1-2	CASSPPGRQLKDGYTF	TGTGCCAGCAGCCCCCCGGGGCGCCAATTAAAGGATGGCTACACCTTC
TRBD1	TRBV9	once	TRBJ1-3	CASSPRQGLSGNTIYF	TGTGCCAGCAGTCCCAGACAGGGCCTCTCTGGAAACACCATATATTTT
TRBD1	TRBV19	-	TRBJ1-5	CASSMTLGQGAHYSNQPQHF	TGTGCCAGTAGTATGACCCTAGGACAGGGGGCTCATTATAGCAATCAGCCCCAGCATTTT
-	TRBV11-2	-	TRBJ2-1	CASSLRSIMGNEQFF	TGTGCCAGCAGCTTAAGGTCCATCATGGGCAATGAGCAGTTCTTC
-	TRBV27	-	TRBJ1-2	CASSFEGNYGYTF	TGTGCCAGCAGTTTCGAGGGGAACTATGGCTACACCTTC